The entry below describes one T cell receptor beta chain. These data originate in a study of blood T cell repertoires in COVID-19. On the study more broadly: The origin of the acute and convalescent COVID-19 samples was the United States, Italy and Spain. T cells, B-cell-depleted T cells, or PBMCs provided the cDNA or gDNA that served as material.

Participants reported their clinical history, and cohort assignment relied on those reports. The CDR3 sequence is 17 residues long. V trimming: 2 bases; J trimming: 5 bases; junction bases outside the gene matches: 11. The V gene's germline CDR1 is MGHRA and CDR2 YSYEKL. TCRdb's table, derived via immunoSEQ multiplex PCR, lists solely in-frame clones and lacks some. The table lists about 190,000 clones, approximately 84% of them singletons. The clonotype comes from a woman aged 25 to 39 who had recovered from COVID-19. Sequences were obtained from PBMCs or T cells enriched from blood (not recorded which). The rearrangement uses TRBV4-1 and TRBJ2-7; the match to TRBD2 covers 11 bases. As DNA, the CDR3 is TGCGCCAGCAGCCAAAACTTTCGCCTAGCGGGGGGTCACGAGCAGTACGTC. It yields the protein CASSQNFRLAGGHEQYV.